One and the same sample provided the 28 T cell receptor beta chains below, sequenced in a study of OX40 agonist ivuxolimab in advanced cancers. Receptor libraries were prepared by the immunoSEQ multiplex PCR assay. Here the immuneACCESS table is served through TCRdb, limited to in-frame sequences with V and J called. Missing clones are a known gap in these copies; in checked studies unresolved V genes cover under half, and the rest lacks a known reason. The sample contains roughly 80,000 clones, about 88% of them found a single time. The top ten hold under 2% of the sample. Sequenced material: CD4+ or CD8+ T cells sorted from blood, taken in a trial of the OX40 agonist ivuxolimab. These receptors were obtained from an adult with an advanced solid tumor such as melanoma, head and neck, liver or kidney cancer.

This sequence joins TRBV5-4 and TRBJ2-7, with a weak D call TRBD2 (5 bases). V shed 2 bases and J shed 4 bases, with 19 bases lying between them. CDR1 SGHNT and CDR2 YYREEE come from the germline V gene (reference sequence). CDR3 length equals 16 residues. The CDR3 DNA reads TGTGCCAGCAGCTTCTCACTAGGGTCCGGGAAGTACGAGCAGTACTTC. Translation: CASSFSLGSGKYEQYF.

J is TRBJ1-1 and V is TRBV14, with no clear D. CDR1 SGHDN and CDR2 FVKESK come from the germline V gene. The CDR3 sequence is 15 residues long. V was pared by 5 bases and J by 4 bases, with 17 bases between. CDR3 sequence reads: CASSSSEVEPTEAFF. CDR3 bases: TGTGCCAGCAGCTCCAGTGAAGTAGAGCCCACTGAAGCTTTCTTT.

The CDR3 protein is CASSLMGGRTDTQYF. The CDR3 region has the DNA TGCGCCAGCAGCTTGATGGGGGGCCGCACAGATACGCAGTATTTT. The V and J genes are TRBV5-1 and TRBJ2-3; the D call may be TRBD1 or TRBD2 (6 bases each). This CDR3 spans 15 amino acids. CDR1 is SGHRS, CDR2 YFSETQ, per germline. Trimming left V 1 base short and J 1 base short, with 10 bases between. Supplemented by reference TRBV5-1 and TRBJ2-3, the full variable domain reads KAGVTQTPRYLIKTRGQQVTLSCSPISGHRSVSWYQQTPGQGLQFLFEYFSETQRNKGNFPGRFSGRQFSNSRSEMNVSTLELGDSALYLCASSLMGGRTDTQYFGPGTRLTVL.

Regarding this clone: The sample has other DNA sequences that encode this CDR3 too. The rearrangement joins TRBV29-1 to TRBJ1-1, with D perhaps TRBD1 (6 bases). V lost 6 bases and J 0 bases, leaving 11 bases between the germline ends. Germline lookup yields CDR1 SQVTM and CDR2 ANQGSEA. This CDR3 has 13 residues. The CDR3 nucleotides are TGCAGCGTCGAACAGGGCATGAACACTGAAGCTTTCTTT. This translates into CSVEQGMNTEAFF. The variable domain in full, with the rest retrieved from reference TRBV29-1 and TRBJ1-1, is SAVISQKPSRDICQRGTSLTIQCQVDSQVTMMFWYRQQPGQSLTLIATANQGSEATYESGFVIDKFPISRPNLTFSTLTVSNMSPEDSSIYLCSVEQGMNTEAFFGQGTRLTVV.

This clone turned up a few times. This chain links TRBV7-9 with TRBJ1-1; TRBD1 is a possible D gene (6 bases). The germline gives CDR1 SEHNR, CDR2 FQNEAQ (reference sequence). Trimming stripped 3 bases from V and 5 bases from J, with 13 bases between. The CDR3 has 14 amino acids. The CDR3 loop reads CASSLQGMGTEAFF. CDR3 in DNA: TGTGCCAGCAGCTTGCAGGGGATGGGGACTGAAGCTTTCTTT.

The chain recombines TRBV2 with TRBJ2-1; D ambiguous. The CDR3 runs 13 residues. With 8 bases removed from V and 2 bases from J, the gap between germline ends came to 10 bases. The germline V gene encodes CDR1 SNHLY and CDR2 FYNNEI. The CDR3 DNA follows: TGTGCCAGCCGGATCGGAACCTACAATGAGCAGTTCTTC. Translating gives CASRIGTYNEQFF. The full variable domain, its missing parts supplied by reference TRBV2 and TRBJ2-1, is EPEVTQTPSHQVTQMGQEVILRCVPISNHLYFYWYRQILGQKVEFLVSFYNNEISEKSEIFDDQFSVERPDGSNFTLKIRSTKLEDSAMYFCASRIGTYNEQFFGPGTRLTVL.

V usage is TRBV18 and J usage is TRBJ2-5, with 7 bases lining up with TRBD2. The CDR3 length is 16 residues. Trimming at V came to 1 base and at J to 1 base, leaving 6 bases not matched to a gene. In germline, CDR1 is KGHSH, CDR2 LQKENI. The CDR3 is CASSPRQGGAQETQYF. CDR3 nucleotides: TGTGCCAGCTCACCACGGCAGGGAGGGGCCCAAGAGACCCAGTACTTC.

This clone was seen a single time. The V gene is TRBV28, the J gene TRBJ2-1; 7 nucleotides align to TRBD1. Germline CDR1 MDHEN, CDR2 SYDVKM. After removal of 8 bases from V and 3 bases from J, the junction contained 1 base not matched to a gene. The CDR3 extends over 12 amino acids. CDR3 sequence reads: CASRDSYNEQFF. The CDR3 DNA reads TGTGCCAGCCGGGACAGCTACAATGAGCAGTTCTTC. The full variable domain, rest sourced from reference TRBV28 and TRBJ2-1, is DVKVTQSSRYLVKRTGEKVFLECVQDMDHENMFWYRQDPGLGLRLIYFSYDVKMKEKGDIPEGYSVSREKKERFSLILESASTNQTSMYLCASRDSYNEQFFGPGTRLTVL.

This clone occurred once. This rearrangement joins TRBV4-1 to TRBJ2-2; TRBD2 agrees at 8 bases. The CDR3 spans 15 residues. V shed 2 bases, J shed 1 base, and the junction held 0 bases outside the gene matches. CDR1 MGHRA and CDR2 YSYEKL come from the germline V gene. This CDR3 is CASSQLAGNTGELFF. CDR3 nucleotide sequence: TGCGCCAGCAGCCAACTAGCGGGGAACACCGGGGAGCTGTTTTTT.

This clone was seen a few times. The junction does not match germline at one end; this may be a read error. The chain has TRBV2 and TRBJ1-2; D remains ambiguous. The CDR3 is 10 amino acids. The germline CDR1 and CDR2 sequences are SNHLY and FYNNEI. The CDR3 DNA sequence: TGTGCCAGCCAGAGAGGAGTCGAGTCCTTC. Encoded protein: CASQRGVESF.

V gene TRBV10-3 combines with J gene TRBJ2-1; TRBD2 matches at 10 bases. The length of the CDR3 is 17 residues. Trimming at V came to 5 bases and at J to 8 bases, leaving 15 bases not matched to a gene. From germline, CDR1 is ENHRY and CDR2 SYGVKD. CDR3 bases: TGTGCCATCAGTCCGACATCCGGACTAGCGGCTGGAGATGAGCAGTTCTTC. Its translation is CAISPTSGLAAGDEQFF.

J is TRBJ2-2 and V is TRBV10-3; D gene ambiguous. Germline V gene sequence: CDR1 ENHRY, CDR2 SYGVKD. Trimming removed 11 bases at V and 5 bases at J, with 15 bases between. The CDR3 runs 13 residues. CDR3 sequence (DNA): TGTGCCTCCCACTTAGCTGGTACCGGGGAGCTGTTTTTT. The encoded protein is CASHLAGTGELFF.

V usage is TRBV5-5 and J usage is TRBJ2-7; D is possibly TRBD2 (6 bases). The V end lost 4 bases, the J end lost 0 bases, and 17 bases lay between the germline ends. The V gene's germline CDR1 is SGHKS and CDR2 YYEKEE (reference sequence). The CDR3 sequence is 16 residues long. CDR3 residues: CASSPRVGLSSYEQYF. The CDR3 bases are TGTGCCAGCAGCCCCAGGGTGGGACTTAGCTCCTACGAGCAGTACTTC.

The chain couples TRBV18 to TRBJ1-1; 8 bases line up with TRBD1. Germline loops: CDR1 KGHSH, CDR2 LQKENI. This CDR3 spans 13 amino acids. V lost 3 bases and J lost 8; bases outside the gene matches: 5. The CDR3 region is CASSPQGAGEAFF. Written as DNA, the CDR3 is TGTGCCAGCTCACCCCAGGGGGCAGGAGAAGCTTTCTTT.

This chain connects TRBV7-2 to TRBJ2-3; D not resolved. Trimming took off 1 base at V and 0 bases at J, with 8 bases between the two ends. The CDR3 length is 15 residues. Germline CDR1 SGHTA, CDR2 FQGNSA. The DNA of the CDR3 is TGTGCCAGCAGCTTAGACTGGTTCAGCACAGATACGCAGTATTTT. Amino acid sequence: CASSLDWFSTDTQYF.

This chain joins TRBV9 and TRBJ1-1; D might be TRBD1 (6 bases). Germline V CDR1 and CDR2: SGDLS, YYNGEE. V was cut by 3 bases and J by 2 bases, with 8 bases left in between. The CDR3 length is 13 residues. This CDR3 reads CASSAQGNTEAFF. The CDR3 DNA reads as TGTGCCAGCAGCGCACAGGGAAACACTGAAGCTTTCTTT.

This chain links TRBV28 with TRBJ1-1, with D possibly matching TRBD1 (6 bases). Trimming took 5 bases from V and 4 from J, leaving 23 bases between them. This CDR3 region has 17 residues. The germline gives CDR1 MDHEN, CDR2 SYDVKM. CDR3 amino acids: CASSPALGAFRGTEAFF. As DNA, the CDR3 is TGTGCCAGCAGTCCAGCCTTAGGGGCGTTCAGGGGCACTGAAGCTTTCTTT.

This clone was picked up a small number of times. The V gene is TRBV29-1, the J gene TRBJ2-3, with D perhaps TRBD1 (5 bases). The length of the CDR3 is 13 residues. Germline V gene data show CDR1 as SQVTM and CDR2 as ANQGSEA. Trimming cost V 2 bases and J 0 bases, with 6 bases left between them. The CDR3 DNA is TGCAGCGTTGAACAGGGCAGCACAGATACGCAGTATTTT. It is translated as CSVEQGSTDTQYF.

The CDR3 reads CASRRGGHEKLFF. For the CDR3, the DNA is TGTGCCAGCAGGCGGGGGGGGCATGAAAAACTGTTTTTT. The chain is built from TRBV6-6 and TRBJ1-4, with D possibly being TRBD1 (6 bases). Germline V gene sequence: CDR1 MNHNY, CDR2 SVGAGI (reference sequence). The V and J ends lost 6 bases and 6 bases respectively, with 11 bases between them. CDR3 length equals 13 residues.

This clone was found a few times. The rearrangement joins TRBV5-1 to TRBJ1-5; 12 bases match TRBD1. The CDR3 loop spans 15 amino acids. Trimming removed 4 bases from V and 6 bases from J; junction bases left unmatched: 5. Germline V gene data show CDR1 as SGHRS and CDR2 as YFSETQ. This CDR3 is CASSLGTGGGQPQHF. CDR3 DNA sequence: TGCGCCAGCAGCCTAGGGACAGGGGGCGGTCAGCCCCAGCATTTT.

The rearrangement uses TRBV7-2 and TRBJ1-2; D ambiguous. V was shortened by 1 base and J by 3 bases, with 12 bases between the two germline ends. CDR1 is SGHTA and CDR2 is FQGNSA in the germline V gene. The CDR3 runs to 15 residues. The CDR3 protein is CASSLEGSTHYGYTF. In DNA form, the CDR3 reads TGTGCCAGCAGCTTAGAGGGCAGCACCCACTATGGCTACACCTTC.

The rearrangement links TRBV7-9 to TRBJ1-2, with TRBD1 as a possible D gene (6 bases). Looked up from germline, CDR1 is SEHNR and CDR2 is FQNEAQ (reference sequence). Deletions cut 5 bases from V and 5 bases from J, with 15 bases between. The CDR3 runs to 14 residues. CDR3 coding DNA: TGTGCCAGCAGCCCCCGGCAGGGGAGGTATGGCTACACCTTC. It specifies CASSPRQGRYGYTF.

The V and J genes are TRBV5-5 and TRBJ1-2, with 7 bases lining up with TRBD1. This CDR3 spans 16 amino acids. Germline CDR1 SGHKS, CDR2 YYEKEE (reference sequence). V lost 3 bases and J lost 0; bases outside the gene matches: 8. CDR3 sequence: CASSSITGEANYGYTF. CDR3 in DNA: TGTGCCAGCAGCTCCATCACAGGGGAAGCTAACTATGGCTACACCTTC.

The CDR3 region is CASSLDPGNTIYF. CDR3 nucleotides: TGTGCCAGCAGCTTGGATCCGGGAAACACCATATATTTT. The rearrangement links TRBV5-4 to TRBJ1-3; D is uncertain. V was pared by 0 bases and J by 4 bases, with 5 bases between. This CDR3 is built from 13 residues. Germline assignment: CDR1 SGHNT and CDR2 YYREEE (reference sequence).

The V gene is TRBV5-4, the J gene TRBJ2-7; D uncertain. CDR1 and CDR2 (germline): SGHNT, YYREEE (reference sequence). Trimming took off 2 bases at V and 6 bases at J, with 9 bases between the two ends. This CDR3 contains 12 residues. The CDR3 nucleotides are TGTGCCAGCAGCTTAGAAGGGCGCGAGCAGTACTTC. This translates into CASSLEGREQYF.

This clone was recorded only once. The chain employs TRBV11-2 and TRBJ2-6; D is uncertain. Trimming left V 3 bases short and J 2 bases short, with 8 bases between. The length of the CDR3 is 15 residues. Germline values: CDR1 SGHAT, CDR2 FQNNGV. CDR3 in DNA: TGTGCCAGCAGCTTCGTAGGAACTGGGGCCAACGTCCTGACTTTC. Translated, it gives CASSFVGTGANVLTF.

The chain couples TRBV5-6 to TRBJ2-3; 10 bases are shared with TRBD1. The V and J ends lost 0 bases and 4 bases, in that order; junction bases with no gene match: 5. The CDR3 is made up of 16 amino acids. Per germline, CDR1 SGHDT and CDR2 YYEEEE. This CDR3 reads CASSLVLGQGSDTQYF. CDR3 bases: TGTGCCAGCAGCTTGGTGTTGGGACAGGGGTCAGATACGCAGTATTTT.

This rearrangement joins TRBV5-4 to TRBJ1-2, with 7 positions matching TRBD1. Germline V gene sequence: CDR1 SGHNT, CDR2 YYREEE (reference sequence). The CDR3 has 18 amino acids. Losses at the gene ends were 0 bases for V and 4 bases for J; bases not matched to a gene: 15. The CDR3 DNA is TGTGCCAGCAGCTTGGGGATGGCGTCCAGGGGGTTTGGCTATGGCTACACCTTC. Its translation is CASSLGMASRGFGYGYTF.